This T cell receptor (beta chain) was recovered during a study of T cell responses to AZD1222 COVID-19 vaccine. Comments on this clone: The target antigen is unknown.

Doses given second, at about 4 or about 12 weeks, were pooled. The study, taken as a whole, reports: Clonal diversity was possibly underestimated, and white British individuals and females predominated among donors. Spike-specific TCRs gained breadth and depth after people received two AZD1222 doses. Only a handful of individuals given AZD1222 were seropositive at baseline.

TCRdb keeps only in-frame clones here, not all; method: immunoSEQ multiplex PCR. The sample lists about 140,000 clones; roughly 92% were seen once. The starting material was peripheral blood, obtained 28 days after the second AZD1222 dose. This TCR was sampled from an adult who received the AZD1222 COVID-19 vaccine.

The CDR3 bases are TGTGCAAGTCGGGTCATTGGTGAGCAGTTCTTC. This translates into CASRVIGEQFF. J is TRBJ2-1 and V is TRBV12-2. TRBV12-2 represents a pseudogene. The CDR3 spans 11 residues.